The rows below give T cell receptor beta chains drawn from one sample of a study of blood T cells in healthy people across ages. TCRdb called the 5' RACE reads again in MiXCR, with one record for every CDR3 protein. The table lists fewer than 800,000 distinct CDR3 sequences, about a third of them singletons. The sample consisted of blood. Source of these receptors: a woman older than 75 in good health. Both conserved end residues are part of each CDR3. Fields, in order: V gene, clone size, J gene, D gene, CDR3 DNA, CDR3 protein. The D gene is left open where the match is weak. Rows may omit the clone size; those that give it use once, few, many or a size class.

V gene: TRBV29-1; clone size: few; J gene: TRBJ1-1; D gene: -; CDR3 DNA: TGCAGCGTTGAAAGGAACAGACTGAACACTGAAGCTTTCTTT; CDR3 protein: CSVERNRLNTEAFF
V gene: TRBV5-8; clone size: many; J gene: TRBJ2-1; D gene: TRBD2; CDR3 DNA: TGTGCCAGCAGATCGCGGGGACTAGCGACGTTAAGGGAGCAGTTCTTC; CDR3 protein: CASRSRGLATLREQFF
V gene: TRBV7-9; clone size: many; J gene: TRBJ1-1; D gene: TRBD1; CDR3 DNA: TGTGCCAGCAGCTTGCTCCTCGCAGGGGGTGAAGCTTTCTTT; CDR3 protein: CASSLLLAGGEAFF
V gene: TRBV12-3/TRBV12-4; clone size: -; J gene: TRBJ2-3; D gene: -; CDR3 DNA: TGTGCCAGCATCGCCCAGACCGTGAGGGGAGATATGCAGTATTTT; CDR3 protein: CASIAQTVRGDMQYF
V gene: TRBV4-2; clone size: -; J gene: TRBJ2-3; D gene: -; CDR3 DNA: TGTGCCAGCAGCCAAGACTGGCGCGGGACAGATGCGCAGTATTTT; CDR3 protein: CASSQDWRGTDAQYF
V gene: TRBV6-1; clone size: -; J gene: TRBJ2-5; D gene: -; CDR3 DNA: TGTGCCAGCAGTGAACGGCAGGGTGGGGGAGAGACCCAGTACTTC; CDR3 protein: CASSERQGGGETQYF
V gene: TRBV28; clone size: many; J gene: TRBJ1-2; D gene: -; CDR3 DNA: TGTGCCAGCAGTTTAAGGATCGGTAACTATGGCTACACCTTC; CDR3 protein: CASSLRIGNYGYTF
V gene: TRBV12-3/TRBV12-4; clone size: -; J gene: TRBJ2-2; D gene: -; CDR3 DNA: TGTGCCAGCAGTCCCCGGGGGTACGCCGGGGAGCTGTTTTTT; CDR3 protein: CASSPRGYAGELFF
V gene: TRBV6-2/TRBV6-3; clone size: many; J gene: TRBJ2-1; D gene: TRBD2; CDR3 DNA: TGTGCCAGCAGTTACGAGGGACTAGTGTTGGGGAATGAGCAGTTCTTC; CDR3 protein: CASSYEGLVLGNEQFF
V gene: TRBV6-6; clone size: many; J gene: TRBJ2-1; D gene: TRBD1; CDR3 DNA: TGTGCCAGCAGTTACCTCGGACAGGGGGCCAGGCTCGGCAGGGAGCAGTTCTTC; CDR3 protein: CASSYLGQGARLGREQFF
V gene: TRBV11-2; clone size: many; J gene: TRBJ2-5; D gene: -; CDR3 DNA: TGTGCCAGCAGCCGGGGGTCCGCCGGTACTCCGATACCCCAAGAGACCCAGTACTTC; CDR3 protein: CASSRGSAGTPIPQETQYF
V gene: TRBV14; clone size: -; J gene: TRBJ1-2; D gene: -; CDR3 DNA: TGTGCCAGCAGCCAAGTGCAGGGCTGGAACTATGGCTACACCTTC; CDR3 protein: CASSQVQGWNYGYTF
V gene: TRBV20-1; clone size: -; J gene: TRBJ1-5; D gene: -; CDR3 DNA: TGCAGTGCTAGAGAGGACCGCCTAGCTCGGAATCAGCCCCAGCATTTT; CDR3 protein: CSAREDRLARNQPQHF
V gene: TRBV9; clone size: many; J gene: TRBJ2-3; D gene: TRBD2; CDR3 DNA: TGTGCCAGCGGGACTAGCGGATCCTCTAGCACAGATACGCAGTATTTT; CDR3 protein: CASGTSGSSSTDTQYF
V gene: TRBV10-3; clone size: many; J gene: TRBJ2-5; D gene: -; CDR3 DNA: TGTGCCATCAGTGAGCCGGCCAGAAAGACCCAGTACTTC; CDR3 protein: CAISEPARKTQYF
V gene: TRBV28; clone size: many; J gene: TRBJ2-7; D gene: -; CDR3 DNA: TGTGCCAGCAGTTTGCCGGGACTCTCTCAGCACGAGCAGTACTTC; CDR3 protein: CASSLPGLSQHEQYF
V gene: TRBV12-3/TRBV12-4; clone size: many; J gene: TRBJ1-5; D gene: -; CDR3 DNA: TGTGCCAGCAGTTTAGGGCAGCTTCAGCCCCAGCATTTT; CDR3 protein: CASSLGQLQPQHF
V gene: TRBV29-1; clone size: -; J gene: TRBJ2-7; D gene: -; CDR3 DNA: TGCAGCGTTGTTGGAACCGCACAGGCCTACGAGCAGTACTTC; CDR3 protein: CSVVGTAQAYEQYF
V gene: TRBV20-1; clone size: many; J gene: TRBJ1-2; D gene: TRBD1; CDR3 DNA: TGCAGTGCTAGAGGACAGGGAGGAGGCTACACCTTC; CDR3 protein: CSARGQGGGYTF
V gene: TRBV11-2; clone size: many; J gene: TRBJ2-5; D gene: -; CDR3 DNA: TGTGCCAGCAGCTTAGATAACAGCGCCCAGGAGACCCAGTACTTC; CDR3 protein: CASSLDNSAQETQYF
V gene: TRBV29-1; clone size: many; J gene: TRBJ1-2; D gene: -; CDR3 DNA: TGCAGCGTCGCCGCATTCTATGGCTACACCTTC; CDR3 protein: CSVAAFYGYTF
V gene: TRBV4-1; clone size: -; J gene: TRBJ2-1; D gene: -; CDR3 DNA: TGCGCCAGCAGCCAAACTAGTGGTTGGGATGAGCAGTTCTTC; CDR3 protein: CASSQTSGWDEQFF
V gene: TRBV9; clone size: -; J gene: TRBJ2-7; D gene: -; CDR3 DNA: TGTGCCAGCAGCGTAGAAAGGGAAAGCGAGCAGTACTTC; CDR3 protein: CASSVERESEQYF
V gene: TRBV20-1; clone size: -; J gene: TRBJ2-7; D gene: TRBD1; CDR3 DNA: TGCAGTGCCTTGCCGGGACAGGGGAACTACGAGCAGTACTTC; CDR3 protein: CSALPGQGNYEQYF
V gene: TRBV7-9; clone size: many; J gene: TRBJ1-1; D gene: -; CDR3 DNA: TGTGCCAGCAGCACCGGACAGAACCTGAACACTGAAGCTTTCTTT; CDR3 protein: CASSTGQNLNTEAFF
V gene: TRBV6-2/TRBV6-3; clone size: many; J gene: TRBJ2-1; D gene: -; CDR3 DNA: TGTGCCAGCAGTTACTCGACGCCGGGGCGTGAGCAGTTCTTC; CDR3 protein: CASSYSTPGREQFF
V gene: TRBV20-1; clone size: many; J gene: TRBJ2-5; D gene: -; CDR3 DNA: TGCAGTGCTATGGGCGGGATAAGGGAGACCCAGTACTTC; CDR3 protein: CSAMGGIRETQYF
V gene: TRBV20-1; clone size: many; J gene: TRBJ2-5; D gene: TRBD2; CDR3 DNA: TGCAGTGCTAGAGTTAAGCGGGGAAACCAAGAGACCCAGTACTTC; CDR3 protein: CSARVKRGNQETQYF
V gene: TRBV2; clone size: many; J gene: TRBJ1-2; D gene: -; CDR3 DNA: TGTGCCAGCAGTGCCGCAGGGGATGGCTACACCTTC; CDR3 protein: CASSAAGDGYTF
V gene: TRBV4-3; clone size: -; J gene: TRBJ1-1; D gene: -; CDR3 DNA: TGCGCCAGCAGTCAACAAGGGGCAGGCACTGAAGCTTTCTTT; CDR3 protein: CASSQQGAGTEAFF
V gene: TRBV12-3/TRBV12-4; clone size: many; J gene: TRBJ2-3; D gene: -; CDR3 DNA: TGTGCCAGCAGACCCGGACGGGGGAGAACCACAGATACGCAGTATTTT; CDR3 protein: CASRPGRGRTTDTQYF
V gene: TRBV19; clone size: many; J gene: TRBJ2-1; D gene: TRBD1; CDR3 DNA: TGTGCCAGTAGTACTACCGGGACAGGGTTTAATGAGCAGTTCTTC; CDR3 protein: CASSTTGTGFNEQFF
V gene: TRBV12-3/TRBV12-4; clone size: -; J gene: TRBJ2-5; D gene: TRBD1; CDR3 DNA: TGTGCCAGCAGCTTGGGGACAGGTCCGGGGGTTGGCCAGTACTTC; CDR3 protein: CASSLGTGPGVGQYF
V gene: TRBV28; clone size: -; J gene: TRBJ2-1; D gene: TRBD2; CDR3 DNA: TGTGCCAGCAGCCCCGAGATTGCGGGAGAAATTGAGCAGTTCTTC; CDR3 protein: CASSPEIAGEIEQFF
V gene: TRBV5-1; clone size: -; J gene: TRBJ2-3; D gene: -; CDR3 DNA: TGCGCCAGCAGCTTGTTCCAGGCGAAAGATACGCAGTATTTT; CDR3 protein: CASSLFQAKDTQYF
V gene: TRBV6-2/TRBV6-3; clone size: many; J gene: TRBJ2-7; D gene: -; CDR3 DNA: TGTGCCACTGGGGCGCGGGGGCCCTACGAGCAGTACTTC; CDR3 protein: CATGARGPYEQYF
V gene: TRBV5-1; clone size: many; J gene: TRBJ2-6; D gene: TRBD2; CDR3 DNA: TGCGCCAGCAGCACCACTAGCGGGGGGACCTCTGGGGCCAACGTCCTGACTTTC; CDR3 protein: CASSTTSGGTSGANVLTF
V gene: TRBV6-5; clone size: few; J gene: TRBJ1-1; D gene: -; CDR3 DNA: TGTGCCAGCAGCGCTGGAACGTTCACTGAAGCTTTCTTT; CDR3 protein: CASSAGTFTEAFF
V gene: TRBV3-1; clone size: many; J gene: TRBJ1-5; D gene: -; CDR3 DNA: TGTGCCAGCAGCCAGAGGGGGGGTTCCCAGCCCCAGCATTTT; CDR3 protein: CASSQRGGSQPQHF
V gene: TRBV4-3; clone size: -; J gene: TRBJ2-1; D gene: TRBD1; CDR3 DNA: TGCGCCAGCAGCCAAGAAACAGGGGGATCCTACAATGAGCAGTTCTTC; CDR3 protein: CASSQETGGSYNEQFF
V gene: TRBV6-5; clone size: many; J gene: TRBJ1-6; D gene: -; CDR3 DNA: TGTGCCAGCCGGGGGCTTGGTTCACCCCTCCACTTT; CDR3 protein: CASRGLGSPLHF
V gene: TRBV5-1; clone size: many; J gene: TRBJ2-3; D gene: TRBD1; CDR3 DNA: TGCGCCAGCAGCGGGGACAGGGGGTTTAGCACAGATACGCAGTATTTT; CDR3 protein: CASSGDRGFSTDTQYF
V gene: TRBV7-2; clone size: few; J gene: TRBJ1-2; D gene: -; CDR3 DNA: TGTGCCAGCAGCTTAGACGGGACAAGTAACTATGGCTACACCTTC; CDR3 protein: CASSLDGTSNYGYTF
V gene: TRBV7-6; clone size: many; J gene: TRBJ2-7; D gene: -; CDR3 DNA: TGTGCCAGCAGCTTAGATATTAGCGCCCGCGAGCAGTACTTC; CDR3 protein: CASSLDISAREQYF
V gene: TRBV10-3; clone size: many; J gene: TRBJ2-1; D gene: -; CDR3 DNA: TGTGCCATCAGTGAGTCGGTGGCTTTAATGTACAATGAGCAGTTCTTC; CDR3 protein: CAISESVALMYNEQFF
V gene: TRBV19; clone size: once; J gene: TRBJ2-7; D gene: TRBD2; CDR3 DNA: TGTGCCAGTAGTATAGATGCCAGCGGGGAGTACAATGAGCAGTACTTC; CDR3 protein: CASSIDASGEYNEQYF